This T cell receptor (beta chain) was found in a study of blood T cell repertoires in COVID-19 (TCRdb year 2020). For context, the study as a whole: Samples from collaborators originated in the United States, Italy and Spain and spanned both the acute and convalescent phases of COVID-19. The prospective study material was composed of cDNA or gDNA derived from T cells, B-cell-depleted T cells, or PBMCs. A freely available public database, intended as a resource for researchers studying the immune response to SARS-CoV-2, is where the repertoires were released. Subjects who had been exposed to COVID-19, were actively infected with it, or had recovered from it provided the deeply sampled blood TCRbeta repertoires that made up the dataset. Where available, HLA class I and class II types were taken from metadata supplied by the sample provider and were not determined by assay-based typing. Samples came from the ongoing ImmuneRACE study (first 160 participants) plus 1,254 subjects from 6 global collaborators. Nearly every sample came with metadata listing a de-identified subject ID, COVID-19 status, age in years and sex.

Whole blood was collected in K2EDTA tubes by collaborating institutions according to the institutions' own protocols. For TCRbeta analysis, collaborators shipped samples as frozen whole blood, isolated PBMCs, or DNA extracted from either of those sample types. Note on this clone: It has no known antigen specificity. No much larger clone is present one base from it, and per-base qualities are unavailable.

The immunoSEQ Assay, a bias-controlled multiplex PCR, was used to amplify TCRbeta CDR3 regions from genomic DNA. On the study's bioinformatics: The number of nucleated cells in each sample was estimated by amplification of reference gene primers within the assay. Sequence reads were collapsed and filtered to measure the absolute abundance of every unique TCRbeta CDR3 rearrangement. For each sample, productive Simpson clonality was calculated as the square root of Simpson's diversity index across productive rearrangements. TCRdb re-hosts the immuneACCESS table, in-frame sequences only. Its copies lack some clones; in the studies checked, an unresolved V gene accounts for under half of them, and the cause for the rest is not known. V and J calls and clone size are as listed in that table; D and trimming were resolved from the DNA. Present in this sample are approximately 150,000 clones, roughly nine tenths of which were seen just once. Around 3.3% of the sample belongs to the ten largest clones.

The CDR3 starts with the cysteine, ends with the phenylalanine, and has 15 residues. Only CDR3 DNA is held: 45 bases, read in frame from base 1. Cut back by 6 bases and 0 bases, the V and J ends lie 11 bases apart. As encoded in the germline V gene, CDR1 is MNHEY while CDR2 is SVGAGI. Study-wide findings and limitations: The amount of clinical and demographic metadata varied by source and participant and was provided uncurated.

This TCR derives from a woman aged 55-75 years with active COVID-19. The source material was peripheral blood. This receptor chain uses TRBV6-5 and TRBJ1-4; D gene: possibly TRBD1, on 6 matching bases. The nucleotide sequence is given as TGTGCCAGCAGCCGGGGGGCAGCAACTAATGAAAAACTGTTTTTT. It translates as CASSRGAATNEKLFF.